This T cell receptor (beta chain) was obtained from a study of shared clonotypes between healthy human individuals. The method was immunoSEQ multiplex PCR; TCRdb's version includes in-frame clones alone and lacks a portion of them. The sample holds about 820,000 clones; almost 95% are singletons and the top ten take more than 20%. The V and J ends lost 4 bases and 0 bases respectively, with 12 bases between them. Germline lookup yields CDR1 PRHDT and CDR2 FYEKMQ (reference sequence). The CDR3 contains 15 residues. Naive CD8 cells comprised CD45RO-negative, CCR7-positively selected cells, excluding terminally differentiated effector memory CD45RA+ cells.

V and J are TRBV13 and TRBJ1-1; no firm D call. This clonotype was sampled from a man between 25 and 39 years old in good health. The material sequenced was naive CD8+ T cells sorted from blood. CDR3 loop: CASSSEENLNTEAFF. CDR3 DNA: TGTGCCAGCAGCTCTGAAGAAAACCTGAACACTGAAGCTTTCTTT.